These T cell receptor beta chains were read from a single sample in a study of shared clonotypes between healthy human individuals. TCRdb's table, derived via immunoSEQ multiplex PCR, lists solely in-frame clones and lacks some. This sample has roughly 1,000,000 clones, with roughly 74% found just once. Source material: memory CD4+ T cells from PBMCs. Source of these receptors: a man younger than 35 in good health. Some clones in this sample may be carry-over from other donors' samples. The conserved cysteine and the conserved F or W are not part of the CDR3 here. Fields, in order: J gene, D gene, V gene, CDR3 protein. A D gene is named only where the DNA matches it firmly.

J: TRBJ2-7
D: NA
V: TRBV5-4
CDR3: ASSFGTDSPREQY

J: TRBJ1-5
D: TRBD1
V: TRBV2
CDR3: ASSQMGTGLNQPQH

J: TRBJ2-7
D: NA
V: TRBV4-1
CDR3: ASSTSLVGAYEQY

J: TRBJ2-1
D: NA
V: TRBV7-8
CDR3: ASSPNRPSYNEQF

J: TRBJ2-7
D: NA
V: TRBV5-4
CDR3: ASSLAAGTGRNEQY

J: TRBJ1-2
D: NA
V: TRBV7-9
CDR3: ASSLGGGGYT

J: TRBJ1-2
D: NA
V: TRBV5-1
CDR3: ASSLGSAEGYT

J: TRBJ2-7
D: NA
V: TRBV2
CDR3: ASSARKTYEQY

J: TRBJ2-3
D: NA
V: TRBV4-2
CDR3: ASSPIQSTGRGDTQY

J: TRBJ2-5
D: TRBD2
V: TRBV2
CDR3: ASQLENLAVQETQY

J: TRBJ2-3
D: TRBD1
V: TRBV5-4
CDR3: ASSWTGADSGTQY

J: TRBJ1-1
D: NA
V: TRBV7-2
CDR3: ASSLDVGRDTEAF

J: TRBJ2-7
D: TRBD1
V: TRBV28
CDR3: ASTRTGAQSSYEQY

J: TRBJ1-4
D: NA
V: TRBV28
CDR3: ASSLIAGADEKLF

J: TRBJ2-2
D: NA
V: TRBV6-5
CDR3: ASRTPGANTGELF